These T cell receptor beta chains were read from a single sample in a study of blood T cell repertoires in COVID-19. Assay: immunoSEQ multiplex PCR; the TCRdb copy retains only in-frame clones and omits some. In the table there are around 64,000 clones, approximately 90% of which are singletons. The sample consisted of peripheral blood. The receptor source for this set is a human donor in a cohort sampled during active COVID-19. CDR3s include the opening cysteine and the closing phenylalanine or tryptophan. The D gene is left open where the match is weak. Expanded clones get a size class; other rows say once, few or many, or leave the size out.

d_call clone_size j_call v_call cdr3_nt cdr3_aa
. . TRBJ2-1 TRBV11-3 TGTGCCAGCAGCTTTCGGGGGAGCTCCTACAATGAGCAGTTCTTC CASSFRGSSYNEQFF
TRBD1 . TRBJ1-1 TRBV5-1 TGCGCCAGCAGTATTGACAGGGGGGTCATAGGCACTGAAGCTTTCTTT CASSIDRGVIGTEAFF
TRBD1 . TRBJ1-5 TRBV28 TGTGCCAGCAGTCGCTTCCGGGACAGATCGGGTCAGCCCCAGCATTTT CASSRFRDRSGQPQHF
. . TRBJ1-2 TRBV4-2 TGTGCCAGCAGCCAAGGACAGCTCTATGACTACACCTTC CASSQGQLYDYTF
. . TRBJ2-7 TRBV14 TGTGCCAGCAGCCATGCTGACAGACAAAATCCCTACGAGCAGTACTTC CASSHADRQNPYEQYF
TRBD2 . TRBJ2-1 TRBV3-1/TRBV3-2 TGTGCCAGCAGCCCCCTCGGGGCGGGAGTGGGGTCCTACAATGAGCAGTTCTTC CASSPLGAGVGSYNEQFF
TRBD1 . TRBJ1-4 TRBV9 TGTGCCAGCAGCGTAGAGGGGACAGGGGGTGAAAAACTGTTTTTT CASSVEGTGGEKLFF
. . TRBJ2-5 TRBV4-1 TGCGCCAGCAGCAATACAGGGTTTAAGGAGACCCAGTACTTC CASSNTGFKETQYF
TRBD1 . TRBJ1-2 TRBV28 TGTGCCAGCAGTTTATGGGACAGGGTTTTTCATGGCTACACCTTC CASSLWDRVFHGYTF
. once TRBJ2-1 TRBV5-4 TGTGCCAGCAGCCCGGCGGCTAGCGCGGGCCGGGAGCAGTTCTTC CASSPAASAGREQFF
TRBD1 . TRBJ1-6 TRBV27 TGTGCCAGCAGTTTCTTGACAGGGGTTAATTCACCCCTCCACTTT CASSFLTGVNSPLHF
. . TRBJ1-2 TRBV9 TGTGCCAGCACCCTCAGGGGAAACTATGGCTACACCTTC CASTLRGNYGYTF
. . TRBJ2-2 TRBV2 TGTGCCAGCAGGTATCTGACCGGGGAGCTGTTTTTT CASRYLTGELFF
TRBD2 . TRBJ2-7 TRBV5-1 TGCGCCAGCAGCGTTACTAGCGGAGGGTACGAGCAGTACTTC CASSVTSGGYEQYF
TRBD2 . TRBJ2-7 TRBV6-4 TGTGCCAGCAGTGTCGCGGGAGGCCCCTACGAGCAGTACTTC CASSVAGGPYEQYF
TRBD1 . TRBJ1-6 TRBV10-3 TGTGCCATCAAAACCACCGGGACAGGAGATTCACCCCTCCACTTT CAIKTTGTGDSPLHF
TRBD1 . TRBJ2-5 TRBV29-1 TGCAGCGTTCAGGGACAGTCTGGGGAGACCCAGTACTTC CSVQGQSGETQYF
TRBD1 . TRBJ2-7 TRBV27 TGTGCCAGCAGTTTAGGGACAGGGGCCTACGAGCAGTACTTC CASSLGTGAYEQYF
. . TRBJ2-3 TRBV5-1 TGCGCCAGCAGCTTGGCAACGGGCGGGGCTGCATTAGATACGCAGTATTTT CASSLATGGAALDTQYF
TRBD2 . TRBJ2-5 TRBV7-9 TGTGCCAGCAGCTTAAGACTAGCGGGGACAGAGACCCAGTACTTC CASSLRLAGTETQYF
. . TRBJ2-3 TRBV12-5 TGTGCTAGTGGTTTGGTACCTATTGGGCAGTATTTT CASGLVPIGQYF
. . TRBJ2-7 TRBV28 TGTGCCAGCAGTCGCAGGTCTGGGTACGAGCAGTACTTC CASSRRSGYEQYF
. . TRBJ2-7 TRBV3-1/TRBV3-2 TGTGCCAGCAGCCCGAGGGGAGGCTACGAGCAGTACTTC CASSPRGGYEQYF
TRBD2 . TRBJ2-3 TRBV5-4 TGTGCCAGCAGTTCACTAGCGGGAGAGACGGATACGCAGTATTTT CASSSLAGETDTQYF
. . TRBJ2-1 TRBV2 TGTGCCAGCAGTGAAGCGGGGACACGCAATGAGCAGTTCTTC CASSEAGTRNEQFF
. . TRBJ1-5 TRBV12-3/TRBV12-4 TGTGCCAGCAGTTTAGGCGGGGGACAGCCCCAGCATTTT CASSLGGGQPQHF
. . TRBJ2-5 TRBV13 TGTGCCAGCAGCCTACGGCGACAGAGCCAAGAGACCCAGTACTTC CASSLRRQSQETQYF
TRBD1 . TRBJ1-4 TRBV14 TGTGCCAGCAGCCCACCAACCAGGGGGAAACTGTTTTTT CASSPPTRGKLFF
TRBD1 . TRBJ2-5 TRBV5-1 TGCGCCAGCAGCCCTTGGCTCCAACAGGGGCGGAGGGAGACCCAGTACTTC CASSPWLQQGRRETQYF
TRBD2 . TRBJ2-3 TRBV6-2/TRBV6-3 TGTGCCAGCAGTTACTCGGTAACTAGCGGGCCTACAGATACGCAGTATTTT CASSYSVTSGPTDTQYF
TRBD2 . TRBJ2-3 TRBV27 TGTGCCAGCAGTCTCAGACTAGCGGGAGTAACAGGTGGGGGCACAGATACGCAGTATTTT CASSLRLAGVTGGGTDTQYF
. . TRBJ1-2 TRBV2 TGTGCCAGCAGTGCCGGAGGGGGGGGATATGGCTACACCTTC CASSAGGGGYGYTF
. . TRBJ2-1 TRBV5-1 TGCGCCAGCAGCTTGGAACTATCCTACAATGAGCAGTTCTTC CASSLELSYNEQFF
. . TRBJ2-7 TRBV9 TGTGCCAGCAGCGTAGCGAGCGGACAGGAGGGCGAGCAGTACTTC CASSVASGQEGEQYF
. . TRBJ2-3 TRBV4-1 TGCGCCAGCAGCCAAGAATCTAGTCCTAGCACAGATACGCAGTATTTT CASSQESSPSTDTQYF
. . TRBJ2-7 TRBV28 TGTGCCAGCAGTTCATCACAGCTCTCCTACGAGCAGTACTTC CASSSSQLSYEQYF
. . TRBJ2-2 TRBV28 TGTGCCAGCAGTAGGAGGCCCCCAACGTACACCGGGGAGCTGTTTTTT CASSRRPPTYTGELFF
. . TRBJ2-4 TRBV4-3 TGCGCCAGCAGCCAGTCCTTAGATTCCAAAAACATTCAGTACTTC CASSQSLDSKNIQYF
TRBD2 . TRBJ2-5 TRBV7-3 TGTGCCAGCAGTCGACTAGCGGGAAAAGAGACCCAGTACTTC CASSRLAGKETQYF
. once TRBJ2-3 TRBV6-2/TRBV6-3 TGTGCCAGCAGTTATGGGGGCGCAGGGGGGAGCGTAGATACGCAGTATTTT CASSYGGAGGSVDTQYF
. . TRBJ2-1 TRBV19 TGTGCCAGTAGTTTTTCGGTGCGGAGCAATGAGCAGTTCTTC CASSFSVRSNEQFF
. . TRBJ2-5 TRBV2 TGTGCCAGCATGGGTTTCGGGATGGAGACCCAGTACTTC CASMGFGMETQYF
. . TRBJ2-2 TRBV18 TGTGCCAGCTCACCACAATCGGGGTCGGGGGAGCTGTTTTTT CASSPQSGSGELFF
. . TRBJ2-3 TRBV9 TGTGCCAGCAGCTATGGCAGGGTCTCAGATACGCAGTATTTT CASSYGRVSDTQYF
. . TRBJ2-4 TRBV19 TGTGCCAGTAGTATAGTTTACCATGCGAACCAAAACATTCAGTACTTC CASSIVYHANQNIQYF
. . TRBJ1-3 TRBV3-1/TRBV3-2 TGTGCCAGCAGCCAAGCAGTTCGCTCTGGAAACACCATATATTTT CASSQAVRSGNTIYF
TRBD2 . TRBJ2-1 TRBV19 TGTGCCAGTAGTGTTCCTAGCGGGAGCCCAAACAATGAGCAGTTCTTC CASSVPSGSPNNEQFF
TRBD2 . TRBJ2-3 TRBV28 TGTGCCAGCCAGACGAGCGGGAGGGCAGTCGGTACGCAGTATTTT CASQTSGRAVGTQYF
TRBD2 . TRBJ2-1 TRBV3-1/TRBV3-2 TGTGCCAGCAGCCAAGCGGCGGGAGTTCCCGATGAGCAGTTCTTC CASSQAAGVPDEQFF
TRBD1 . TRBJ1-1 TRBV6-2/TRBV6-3 TGTGCCAGCAGTTACGAGACCGGGACAGGGATCAAGAACACTGAAGCTTTCTTT CASSYETGTGIKNTEAFF
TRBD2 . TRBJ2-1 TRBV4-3 TGCGCCAGCAGCCAAGGTCTAGCGGGTTCCTACAATGAGCAGTTCTTC CASSQGLAGSYNEQFF
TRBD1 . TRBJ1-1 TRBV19 TGTGCCAGTAGTACGGACAGGGGGCGCGGCACTGAAGCTTTCTTT CASSTDRGRGTEAFF
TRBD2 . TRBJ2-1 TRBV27 TGTGCCAGCAGCCTGGGACTACTCTACAATGAGCAGTTCTTC CASSLGLLYNEQFF